This TCR beta chain was observed in a study of shared clonotypes between healthy human individuals. This CDR3 has 16 residues. After removal of 5 bases from V and 6 bases from J, the junction contained 7 bases not matched to a gene. Germline V gene lookup returns CDR1 MRHNA and CDR2 SNTAGT. Clones were read by immunoSEQ multiplex PCR, and TCRdb kept only the in-frame ones, dropping some. The sample has roughly 86,000 clones, 60% to 75% seen once. Concerning this clone itself: Its antigen is unidentified.

Study-wide results and caveats: The naive CD4 repertoires of a few donors were compared, and approximately 5.3% of clonotypes were shared.

The clonotype comes from a man aged 25-45 years in good health. Sequenced input: memory CD8+ T cells sorted from blood. Indicated subset: CD45RO+ cells pooled with CCR7-negative TemRA cells. The gene calls are TRBV6-4 and TRBJ2-3, with 14 bases identical to TRBD2. For the CDR3, the DNA is TGTGCCAGCAGTAACGCCGGGACTAGCGGGAGTGATACGCAGTATTTT. This sequence encodes CASSNAGTSGSDTQYF.